The text below deals with one T cell receptor beta chain. This entry is derived from a study of blood T cell repertoires in COVID-19. Across the study: Italy, Spain and the United States were the sources of the convalescent and acute COVID-19 samples. T cells, B-cell-depleted T cells, or PBMCs provided the cDNA or gDNA that served as material.

In the source study's methods: The assay estimated nucleated cells by amplifying reference gene primers. Clones were read by immunoSEQ multiplex PCR, and TCRdb kept only the in-frame ones, dropping some. That table supplies the V and J calls and clone size; D and trimming were determined from the DNA. The sample includes around 57,000 clones, around 86% of them seen just once. The germline gives CDR1 SGHVS, CDR2 FNYEAQ. The CDR3 sequence is 15 residues long. J gave up 2 bases and V 1 base, and 4 bases lay outside the gene matches. The receptor comes from a man in his forties or fifties with active COVID-19. This chain connects TRBV7-6 to TRBJ2-7; the match to TRBD2 covers 8 bases. Sequenced input: peripheral blood. In DNA, the CDR3 is TGTGCCAGCAGCTTAGAGCGGGGGCGGACCTACGAGCAGTACTTC. Amino acid sequence: CASSLERGRTYEQYF.